This T cell receptor beta chain was observed in a study of T cells in Graves' hyperthyroidism and ophthalmopathy (dated by TCRdb to the late 2010s). Background for the entire study: Peripheral blood was collected at initial diagnosis, before any treatment. To identify distinguishing TCR V-J signatures, a discovery cohort of 100 patients was used, comprising 43 with Graves' ophthalmopathy and about 59 with stable Graves' hyperthyroidism. Whether ophthalmopathy could be predicted prospectively was tested in an independent validation cohort made up of 18 hyperthyroidism patients plus 17 patients who later progressed to ophthalmopathy. The 85 to 100 discovery patients were divided at random into training and test sets in a 7:3 ratio. In about six Graves' hyperthyroidism patients, the study also compared T-cell repertoires from thyroid tissue with T-cell repertoires from blood. Following sampling, methimazole starting at 30 mg daily was given to hyperthyroidism patients, and high-dose intravenous methylprednisolone was given to ophthalmopathy patients. According to the paper, TCR Vbeta CDR3 sequencing was carried out on 135 peripheral blood samples, which came from 40 to 45 ophthalmopathy, around 74 hyperthyroidism and some 17 progressor patients.

Study-level results and caveats: Most expanded thyroid clonotypes (frequency above 0.001) were also detected in blood, a finding suggesting that blood repertoires may reflect thyroid immune responses. During validation, the model predicted progression to ophthalmopathy a median of about 6.5 months ahead of onset, with roughly 65% sensitivity and about 75% specificity. No statistical method was used to set the sample size in advance, and investigators knew the group allocation. A 13 V-J signature model separated ophthalmopathy from stable hyperthyroidism, with 87.88% sensitivity and 81.08% specificity in cross-validation and 80%/75% in testing.

V is clipped by 6 bases and J by 4 bases, and the sequence between their germline boundaries is 12 bases long. CDR1 and CDR2 (MDHEN, SYDVKM) derive from the germline V gene. The CDR3 covers 14 residues, taking in both the cysteine and the phenylalanine. The sequence is cut down to CDR3 DNA, 42 bases in frame from base 1. Stable Graves' hyperthyroidism was defined as the absence of progression to ophthalmopathy over 18 months of follow-up. The hyperthyroidism patients were between 18 and 65 years old and newly diagnosed, with a disease duration of less than 2 months. Patients with uncontrolled infections, other autoimmune diseases, pregnancy or lactation were excluded. Clinical symptoms, serum thyroxine and TRAb, thyroid ultrasound, and orbital computed tomography formed the basis for the diagnoses. PBMCs were separated from approximately 9.9 ml of fresh peripheral blood using Ficoll-Paque density gradient centrifugation. Total RNA was extracted using Trizol reagent, and RNA quality was assessed on an Agilent 2100 Bioanalyzer.

This clonotype appeared a few times. Its recognized antigen is unknown. No per-base quality is available; no much larger clone lies one base away. The TCR beta CDR3 regions were amplified from the RNA transcripts. For the first round of RT-PCR on the TCR CDR3, the HTBI primer set was used together with the Qiagen OneStep RT-PCR kit. The libraries were constructed in a second round of multiplex PCR and then size-selected and purified. Paired-end sequencing of the libraries was performed with 100 bp reads on an Illumina HiSeq2000. The published analysis was carried out like this. SOAPnuke was used to process the raw data, removing reads that contained adapters or uncalled bases, had a mean Phred below 15, or lacked an exact match to the constant primer or identifier. COPE v1.2.5 was used to merge high-quality paired reads, and clonotypes were defined as unique nucleotide sequences. MiTCR v1.1 was used to align clonotypes to the IMGT TRBV, TRBD and TRBJ reference segments. The analysis included only V-J combinations with a frequency above 0.0001, which together covered around 99% of the repertoires. A TCS score was defined as the ratio between F50 (clonal expansion) and ExV (chaos), using BLOSUM62-based TCRdist between CDR3 peptides within each V-J. Welch's t-statistics and random forest reduced fewer than 600 V-J features to roughly 13, which were used in a naive Bayes classifier (R e1071). In-frame beta chains were kept once TCRdb had trimmed the public reads at Q25 with fastp and called clones with MiXCR. Here each entry gathers all rows of one CDR3 protein and keeps the most common genes and DNA. In this record, the V and J calls reflect TCRdb's handling and not the investigators' own analysis. This sample has fewer than 700,000 distinct CDR3 sequences in its table, and around 15% of those were observed once. The top ten constitute less than 4.5% of the sample.

Sequenced sample: blood. The sequence was obtained from a woman in her thirties with Graves' hyperthyroidism. The chain employs TRBV28 and TRBJ2-2; the D gene remains uncertain. The CDR3: CASRHNGRTGELFF. At the DNA level, the sequence is TGTGCCAGCAGGCATAACGGTCGCACCGGGGAGCTGTTTTTT.